The 10 T cell receptor beta chains given below trace back to one sample, sequenced in a study of shared clonotypes between healthy human individuals. Data came from immunoSEQ multiplex PCR; TCRdb stores just in-frame clones and leaves some out. The data contain about 2.4 million clones, approximately 93% of them seen just once; the ten biggest clones take up 0.36%. Sequencing used naive CD4+ T cells from PBMCs. Subset: CD45RA+ positively selected. These receptors came from a man younger than 35 in good health. Some clones in this sample may be carry-over from other donors' samples.

For this clone: Other DNA sequences in the same sample also yield this CDR3. In DNA, the CDR3 is TGCGCCAGCAGCTTGGCAACAGGGAACACTGAAGCTTTCTTT. Its translation is CASSLATGNTEAFF. J is TRBJ1-1 and V is TRBV5-1; tentative D call: TRBD1 (5 bases). V lost 0 bases and J 1 base, leaving 7 bases between the germline ends. Germline V gene data show CDR1 as SGHRS and CDR2 as YFSETQ. The CDR3 sequence is 14 residues long.

This clone has a single count. This chain connects TRBV15 to TRBJ1-5, with 11 bases that match TRBD1. The CDR3 runs to 19 residues. V shed 5 bases and J 4 bases; nucleotides not matched to a gene: 16. Germline-derived CDR1 and CDR2 are LNHNV and YYDKDF (reference sequence). The CDR3 coding sequence is TGTGCCACCAGCCCTAAGCTCGTGCCGGGACAGGGGGGGAATCAGCCCCAGCATTTT. Translation: CATSPKLVPGQGGNQPQHF.

This chain uses TRBV2 with TRBJ2-1; D remains ambiguous. Looked up from germline, CDR1 is SNHLY and CDR2 is FYNNEI. The CDR3 runs 13 residues. V dropped 8 bases and J dropped 3 bases, with 11 bases sitting between them. The CDR3, as DNA: TGTGCCAGCCCCCGAGCAGGCTACAATGAGCAGTTCTTC. It specifies CASPRAGYNEQFF.

For this clone: The identical CDR3 is also encoded by other nucleotide sequences in the sample. The chain couples TRBV6-5 to TRBJ2-2; no reliable D call. Germline CDR1 MNHEY, CDR2 SVGAGI. The CDR3 covers 14 residues. V lost 2 bases to trimming and J lost 1 base, with 5 bases between them. The CDR3 DNA follows: TGTGCCAGCAGTTACGGTCTGAACACCGGGGAGCTGTTTTTT. It specifies CASSYGLNTGELFF.

The gene calls are TRBV7-9 and TRBJ2-2; 8 nucleotides line up with TRBD2. CDR1 and CDR2 (germline): SEHNR, FQNEAQ (reference sequence). The CDR3 is 14 amino acids. J was trimmed by 6 bases and V by 7 bases; bases with no gene match: 7. The CDR3 sequence: CASILGGAAGELFF. CDR3 DNA sequence: TGTGCCAGCATCCTCGGGGGGGCAGCCGGGGAGCTGTTTTTT.

J is TRBJ2-1 and V is TRBV18; 8 bases are a match to TRBD2. The V segment lost 2 bases and the J segment 9 bases; nucleotides outside the gene matches: 9. CDR1 is KGHSH, CDR2 LQKENI, per germline. CDR3 size: 15 residues. The CDR3 nucleotides read TGTGCCAGCTCACCAACAGGACTAGCCCCCCGTGAGCAGTTCTTC. Translating it yields CASSPTGLAPREQFF.

Concerning this clone: An end of the junction differs from the germline gene, which may be a read error. This chain connects TRBV5-4 to TRBJ2-2, with D maybe TRBD2 (6 bases). The CDR3 length is 14 residues. Per germline, CDR1 SGHNT and CDR2 YYREEE (reference sequence). CDR3 amino acids: CASRDGGYTGELFF. The CDR3, as DNA: TGTGCAAGCAGAGACGGGGGTTACACCGGGGAGCTGTTTTTT.

The chain links TRBV6-1 to TRBJ2-5, with D hard to call. The germline CDR1 and CDR2 sequences are MNHNS and SASEGT. CDR3 length equals 13 residues. Trimming took 10 bases from V and 5 from J, leaving 17 bases between them. CDR3 coding DNA: TGTGCCATCAACCGACCGGGCGTGGAGACCCAGTACTTC. This sequence encodes CAINRPGVETQYF.

The rearrangement uses TRBV7-9 and TRBJ1-5; D gene uncertain. V was pared by 4 bases and J by 6 bases, with 10 bases between. The CDR3 spans 13 residues. The germline CDR1 and CDR2 sequences are SEHNR and FQNEAQ (reference sequence). The CDR3 protein is CASSSGTAQPQHF. The CDR3 DNA reads TGTGCCAGCAGCTCCGGAACGGCTCAGCCCCAGCATTTT.

This chain connects TRBV10-1 to TRBJ2-7; perhaps TRBD1 as D (5 bases). The germline V gene has CDR1 WNHNN and CDR2 SYGVQD (reference sequence). There are 16 residues in the CDR3. The germline V and J ends were trimmed by 2 bases and 3 bases, with 17 bases remaining between them. The DNA for the CDR3 is TGCGCCAGCAGTGAGGGGGCCCCCGCCGGTCTCTACGAGCAGTACTTC. It specifies CASSEGAPAGLYEQYF.